The sample holds many counts of the clone carrying this T cell receptor beta chain. As yet, its antigen is unknown. Amplified TCR beta CDR3 regions came from RNA transcripts. The HTBI primer set drove a first-round RT-PCR of the TCR CDR3. MiXCR, run by TCRdb on the multiplex PCR reads, gives a single entry per CDR3 protein. Of 450,000 to 700,000 distinct CDR3 sequences listed, around 45% are singletons. This record belongs to a study of T cells in Graves' hyperthyroidism and ophthalmopathy. The study, taken as a whole, reports: Blood shared most expanded thyroid clonotypes above 0.001.

V shed 5 bases and J 1 base; nucleotides not matched to a gene: 1. The CDR3 spans 13 residues. CDR1 MNHNY and CDR2 SVGAGI come from the germline V gene (reference sequence). This chain connects TRBV6-6 to TRBJ2-5; 7 bases are shared with TRBD2. This sequence was found in an adult woman with Graves' disease, either hyperthyroidism or ophthalmopathy (not recorded which). Sequencing input: peripheral blood or thyroid tissue (not recorded which). The CDR3 region has the DNA TGTGCCAGCAGTGGACTAGTCCAAGAGACCCAGTACTTC. It is translated as CASSGLVQETQYF.